Listed below are T cell receptor beta chains from one sample, sequenced in a study of T-cell reconstitution after alpha-beta-depleted transplantation in children. TCRdb re-called the PCR reads through MiXCR, storing one row per CDR3 protein. The data hold just over 200,000 distinct CDR3 sequences, with around 8.4% observed a single time. This sample comprised PBMCs, mostly from graft donor cells, obtained 360 days after TCRalphabeta/CD19-depleted stem cell transplant. These receptors all stem from a male patient aged 2-10 years who had a stem cell transplant for acute myeloid leukemia, so the T cells may come from the graft donor. The conserved cysteine and the conserved F or W are not part of the CDR3 here. Fields, in order: V gene, CDR3 protein.

>TRBV7-9
ASSIIGDYNEQF
>TRBV12-3/TRBV12-4
ASRSDWSYEQY
>TRBV6-2/TRBV6-3
ASSYSRTGGHYEQY
>TRBV10-3
AISEPRLAGGTDTQY
>TRBV29-1
SVVQMNTEAF
>TRBV5-1
ASSLGGGETQY
>TRBV7-2
ASSFGTSGYEQY
>TRBV5-1
ASSLRASDTQY
>TRBV12-3/TRBV12-4
ASTMLGSDTQY
>TRBV7-9
ASSFGQARIQETQY
>TRBV20-1
SAPSMTSSEVTQY
>TRBV7-2
ASSPGGSGSLHEQY
>TRBV28
ASSFSGLVDTGELF
>TRBV5-1
ASSSTPDTQY
>TRBV5-1
ASSLYPQGRTDTEAF
>TRBV27
ASSLSPPTYNEQF
>TRBV20-1
SARGNRAPYEQY
>TRBV12-3/TRBV12-4
ASSLVAGGSEAF
>TRBV12-3/TRBV12-4
ASSLPGQNYGYT
>TRBV4-2
ASSQDSSLAEPIYEQY